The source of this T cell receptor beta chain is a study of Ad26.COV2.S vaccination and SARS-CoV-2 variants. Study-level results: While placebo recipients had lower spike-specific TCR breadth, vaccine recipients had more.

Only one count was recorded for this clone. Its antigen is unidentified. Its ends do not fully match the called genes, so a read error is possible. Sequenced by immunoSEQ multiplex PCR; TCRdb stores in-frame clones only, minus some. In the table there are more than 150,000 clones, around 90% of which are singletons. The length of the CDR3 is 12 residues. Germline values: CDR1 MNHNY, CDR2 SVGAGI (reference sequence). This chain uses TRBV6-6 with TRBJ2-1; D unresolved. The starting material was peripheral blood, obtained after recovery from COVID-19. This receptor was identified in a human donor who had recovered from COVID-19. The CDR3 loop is CTSSRPYNEQFF. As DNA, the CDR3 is TGTACCAGCAGTCGACCCTACAATGAGCAGTTCTTC.